The sequence of this TCR beta chain was determined in a study of blood T cell repertoires in COVID-19. Turning to the study itself: Some COVID-19 samples were acute and others convalescent; all came from the United States, Italy and Spain.

Produced via immunoSEQ multiplex PCR; TCRdb's table is partial and in-frame only. Altogether fewer than 100,000 clones are present, around 84% being singletons, with the ten largest covering under 25%. The CDR3 contains 15 residues. V gave up 2 bases and J gave up 6 bases, with 17 bases separating them. Germline V CDR1 and CDR2: LGHNT, FRNRAP. This TCR derives from a woman in her forties or fifties with acute or convalescent COVID-19. V usage is TRBV12-5 and J usage is TRBJ2-7; no clear D. The sequenced material came from peripheral blood. CDR3 sequence (DNA): TGTGCTAGTGGTTTGTTTTCCGGGTTAGGTGGCGAGCAGTACTTC. Translating it yields CASGLFSGLGGEQYF.